This TCR beta chain came from a study of shared clonotypes between healthy human individuals. The study's findings and limits: A generally larger estimated richness was seen in naive subsets than in memory subsets.

The run depth of the assay was deep. Sequencing used immunoSEQ multiplex PCR; TCRdb keeps in-frame clones, though not all of them. The sample consists of 1.5 million to 2.5 million clones, approximately 94% of them appearing once. Germline V gene lookup returns CDR1 SGHAT and CDR2 FQNNGV. The CDR3 spans 10 residues. Trimming pared 6 bases from V and 9 bases from J, leaving 6 bases between. Positive CCR7 selection of CD45RO-negative cells yielded the naive CD8 cells, and terminally differentiated effector memory CD45RA+ cells were excluded. Caucasian adults residing in Nashville, Tennessee made up all the donors. As concerns this clone: Its target is not known.

The TCR was taken from a young man in good health. The rearrangement uses TRBV11-2 and TRBJ2-4; D not resolved. Material for sequencing was naive CD8+ T cells sorted from blood. DNA for the CDR3: TGTGCCAGCAGTAACGGCATTCAGTACTTC. Amino acid sequence: CASSNGIQYF.